The following is a T cell receptor (beta chain) sequence with its context. Antigen: not known. The source of the sample is a study of vaccination and CD4 T cells after COVID-19. Study-wide findings and caveats: For convalescent patients, a median roughly 87% of reactive clones surfaced exclusively after vaccination. It was found that, in convalescent patients, 304 of 307 vaccine-specific clones were spike mono-reactive.

Cultured CD4+ T cell DNA was sequenced using the Oncomine TCR Beta short-read assay. TCRdb redid the calling of the PCR reads with MiXCR, one entry per CDR3 protein. The profile shows 15,000 to 20,000 distinct CDR3 sequences, roughly half of them singletons. The CDR3 has 14 amino acids. The V end lost 5 bases, the J end lost 1 base, and 11 bases lay between the germline ends. This sample's treatment: roughly 11-day PBMC culture with coronavirus spike peptide pools or control peptides (ViraFEST assay). The TCR originated in a human donor who had recovered from COVID-19. The rearrangement joins TRBV12-3 or TRBV12-4 to TRBJ2-5; tentatively, D is TRBD1 (6 bases). Material for sequencing was CD4+ T cells from blood, cultured in vitro. For the CDR3, the DNA is TGTGCCAGCAGTCCACAGGGCGCCCAAGAGACCCAGTACTTC. Protein: CASSPQGAQETQYF.